This TCR beta chain appears in the sequencing data of a study of cytomegalovirus exposure and HLA in healthy donors. The PCR used 60 Vbeta and 13 Jbeta primers. Measured with immunoSEQ multiplex PCR; TCRdb has only the in-frame clones, and not every one. In the table there are more than 95,000 clones, about 15% of which are singletons. V lost 6 bases, J lost 0 bases, and 5 bases stayed unmatched. There are 14 residues in the CDR3. Looked up from germline, CDR1 is MNHEY and CDR2 is SMNVEV (reference sequence). This clone was counted between two and nine times. The receptor was derived from a female donor in good health and CMV-seronegative. Input material: PBMCs. The chain couples TRBV27 to TRBJ2-7, with 7 bases lining up with TRBD2. This CDR3 reads CASRREPSSYEQYF. The CDR3, as DNA: TGTGCCAGCAGGCGGGAGCCCTCCTCCTACGAGCAGTACTTC.